What follows are 15 T cell receptor beta chains derived from one specimen sequenced in a study of blood T cells in healthy people across ages. Primers used in a second PCR of roughly 6 to 11 cycles were a sample-barcoded 5' primer and a J-beta primer mix. TCRdb ran MiXCR on the 5' RACE reads and lists one entry per CDR3 protein. The data show around 990,000 distinct CDR3 sequences, under 40% seen once. The sequencing sample was made of blood. The receptors derive from a man aged 18 to 29 in good health.

The rearrangement joins TRBV28 to TRBJ1-1; D unclear. This CDR3 comprises 11 residues. The ends were cut back, 7 bases at V and 5 bases at J, with 8 bases in the middle. CDR1 MDHEN and CDR2 SYDVKM come from the germline V gene. The CDR3 DNA follows: TGTGCCAGCACCCAACTTACTGAAGCTTTCTTT. As protein: CASTQLTEAFF.

The chain is built from TRBV13 and TRBJ1-3, with D possibly being TRBD1 (5 bases). Germline assignment: CDR1 PRHDT and CDR2 FYEKMQ (reference sequence). The CDR3 is 14 amino acids. Trimming cost V 2 bases and J 7 bases, with 12 bases left between them. DNA for the CDR3: TGTGCCAGCAGCTTACTGGGGCCCTGGAACACCATATATTTT. Protein product: CASSLLGPWNTIYF.

Comments on this clonotype: A clone one base away is much larger, so this may be a read error. As the CDR3 is not closed by the conserved phenylalanine or tryptophan, this likely results from a read error. CDR3 DNA: TGTGCCAGCAGTTTAGGACCGGGGCAGACACCCTACGAGCAGTACTTA. Residues: CASSLGPGQTPYEQYL. The rearrangement joins TRBV12-3 or TRBV12-4 to TRBJ2-7; the D gene could be TRBD1 or TRBD2 (5 bases each). The CDR3 has 16 residues. The ends were cut back, 1 base at V and 2 bases at J, with 15 bases in the middle.

This clonotype turned up a few times. The V and J genes are TRBV12-3 or TRBV12-4 and TRBJ1-1, with D unresolved. The V end lost 3 bases, the J end lost 6 bases, and 8 bases lay between the germline ends. This CDR3 has 12 amino acids. The CDR3: CASSFEGPEAFF. In DNA, the CDR3 is TGTGCCAGCAGTTTTGAGGGCCCTGAAGCTTTCTTT.

The CDR3 DNA sequence: TGTGCCACCAGTGAAGGGACACCCTATGGCTACACCTTC. Translated: CATSEGTPYGYTF. This chain links TRBV24-1 with TRBJ1-2; possibly TRBD1 for D (6 bases). The CDR3 is 13 residues long. V was cut by 4 bases and J by 4 bases, with 9 bases left in between. Looked up from germline, CDR1 is KGHDR and CDR2 is SFDVKD.

This clonotype occurred once. Relative to the germline gene, one junction end is altered; a read error may explain this. This chain joins TRBV6-6 and TRBJ2-1; D may match TRBD1 or TRBD2 (6 bases each). This CDR3 has 16 amino acids. The germline CDR1 and CDR2 sequences are MNHNY and SVGAGI (reference sequence). CDR3 loop: CASSYSGGSRPNERFF. The CDR3 coding sequence is TGTGCCAGCAGTTACTCCGGGGGCTCCAGACCCAATGAGCGGTTCTTC.

In this sample, this clonotype turned up a few times. The rearrangement joins TRBV7-2 to TRBJ2-3; the match to TRBD1 covers 7 bases. The germline CDR1 and CDR2 sequences are SGHTA and FQGNSA. J was trimmed by 2 bases and V by 10 bases; bases with no gene match: 6. The CDR3 runs to 13 residues. In nucleotides, the CDR3 is TGTGCCAACGGGGACAGATCCACAGATACGCAGTATTTT. Protein sequence: CANGDRSTDTQYF. Based on the CDR3 plus reference TRBV7-2 and TRBJ2-3, the full variable domain is GAGVSQSPSNKVTEKGKDVELRCDPISGHTALYWYRQSLGQGLEFLIYFQGNSAPDKSGLPSDRFSAERTGGSVSTLTIQRTQQEDSAVYLCANGDRSTDTQYFGPGTRLTVL.

V is TRBV20-1 and J is TRBJ2-1, with no clear D. Germline assignment: CDR1 DFQATT and CDR2 SNEGSKA (reference sequence). V was trimmed by 3 bases and J by 0 bases, leaving 6 bases between them. This CDR3 contains 13 residues. The CDR3 loop reads CSASQPSYNEQFF. The CDR3 DNA is TGCAGTGCTAGTCAACCCTCCTACAATGAGCAGTTCTTC.

This clonotype was seen a handful of times. The rearrangement links TRBV7-9 to TRBJ2-2; unclear D gene. Trimming removed 5 bases from V and 8 bases from J, with 6 bases in between. The CDR3 is 11 residues long. From germline, CDR1 is SEHNR and CDR2 FQNEAQ (reference sequence). For the CDR3, the DNA is TGTGCCAGCAGCAAACCTGGGGAGCTGTTTTTT. It codes for CASSKPGELFF. Variable domain in full (rest from reference TRBV7-9 and TRBJ2-2): DTGVSQNPRHKITKRGQNVTFRCDPISEHNRLYWYRQTLGQGPEFLTYFQNEAQLEKSRLLSDRFSAERPKGSFSTLEIQRTEQGDSAMYLCASSKPGELFFGEGSRLTVL.

This clonotype was detected a few times. The gene calls are TRBV7-9 and TRBJ1-2, with no clear D. V lost 10 bases to trimming and J lost 8 bases, with 17 bases between them. The CDR3 extends over 12 amino acids. Germline-derived CDR1 and CDR2 are SEHNR and FQNEAQ (reference sequence). DNA of the CDR3: TGTGCCAACGAAGTCCCGACTGGAGGCTACACCTTC. Protein product: CANEVPTGGYTF.

This clonotype was counted once. Because it lacks the conserved phenylalanine or tryptophan at the end, this CDR3 is likely a read error. This chain links TRBV10-3 with TRBJ2-1; D ambiguous. This CDR3 spans 15 amino acids. Per germline, CDR1 ENHRY and CDR2 SYGVKD. Trimming pared 0 bases from V and 4 bases from J, leaving 10 bases between. DNA of the CDR3: TGTGCCATCAGTGAGTCAAGGACCCCGTACAATGAGCAGTTCTCC. It specifies CAISESRTPYNEQFS.

This clonotype was counted only a few times. The CDR3 loop reads CASSPAAGTGVYEQYF. Here the CDR3 DNA reads TGTGCCAGCAGCCCAGCGGCGGGGACTGGTGTTTACGAGCAGTACTTC. The chain couples TRBV7-2 to TRBJ2-7; D perhaps matches TRBD2 (6 bases). Trimming stripped 5 bases from V and 4 bases from J, with 21 bases between. Germline CDR1 SGHTA, CDR2 FQGNSA. The CDR3 extends over 16 amino acids.

There are a few counts of this clonotype. V gene TRBV6-2 or TRBV6-3 combines with J gene TRBJ2-6, with D hard to call. CDR1 is MNHEY, CDR2 SVGEGT, per germline. V lost 7 bases, J lost 0 bases, and 7 bases lay in between. The CDR3 is made up of 14 amino acids. The CDR3 DNA reads as TGTGCCAGCACGGAAATCTCTGGGGCCAACGTCCTGACTTTC. Translation gives CASTEISGANVLTF.

The genes are TRBV5-6 and TRBJ1-1, with D possibly TRBD1 on 5 matching bases. Between the trimmed V and J ends, which lost 4 bases and 7 bases, there was a span of 20 bases. The CDR3 extends over 15 amino acids. In germline, CDR1 is SGHDT, CDR2 YYEEEE. CDR3 loop: CASSRGAAGGVEAFF. The CDR3 DNA reads TGTGCCAGCAGCCGCGGGGCCGCAGGAGGGGTTGAAGCTTTCTTT.

This clonotype was detected a few times. The gene calls are TRBV20-1 and TRBJ2-7; 11 bases line up with TRBD2. V lost 4 bases and J lost 7; bases outside the gene matches: 6. CDR3 size: 13 residues. Germline V lookup: CDR1 DFQATT, CDR2 SNEGSKA (reference sequence). The CDR3 sequence: CSATTSGVNEQYF. CDR3 nucleotide sequence: TGCAGTGCTACGACTAGCGGGGTAAATGAGCAGTACTTC.